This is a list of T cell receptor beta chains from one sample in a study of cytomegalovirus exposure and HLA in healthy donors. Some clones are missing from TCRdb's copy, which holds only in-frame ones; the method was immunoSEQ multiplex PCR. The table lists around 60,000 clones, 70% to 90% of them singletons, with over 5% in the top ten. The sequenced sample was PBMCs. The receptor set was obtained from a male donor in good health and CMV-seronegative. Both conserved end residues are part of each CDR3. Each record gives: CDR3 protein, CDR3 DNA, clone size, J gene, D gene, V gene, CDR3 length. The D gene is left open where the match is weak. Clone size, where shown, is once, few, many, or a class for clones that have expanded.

cdr3_aa: CASSTTGRVDEQYF
cdr3_nt: TGTGCCAGCAGCACGACAGGGAGAGTCGACGAGCAGTACTTC
clone_size: once
j_call: TRBJ2-7
d_call: TRBD1
v_call: TRBV7-8
cdr3_length: 14

cdr3_aa: CSSSHPERGASYEQYF
cdr3_nt: TGTTCCAGCAGCCATCCCGAGCGGGGGGCCTCCTACGAGCAGTACTTC
clone_size: NA
j_call: TRBJ2-7
d_call: TRBD2
v_call: TRBV7-9
cdr3_length: 16

cdr3_aa: CASSQRRTGANVLTF
cdr3_nt: TGTGCCAGCAGCCAGCGGAGGACTGGGGCCAACGTCCTGACTTTC
clone_size: NA
j_call: TRBJ2-6
d_call: NA
v_call: TRBV4-2
cdr3_length: 15

cdr3_aa: CASSVAGGAPQETQYF
cdr3_nt: TGTGCCAGCAGCGTAGCCGGGGGGGCCCCCCAAGAGACCCAGTACTTC
clone_size: NA
j_call: TRBJ2-5
d_call: TRBD2
v_call: TRBV9
cdr3_length: 16

cdr3_aa: CASSILPTGSRAFF
cdr3_nt: TGTGCCAGCAGCATATTACCGACAGGTTCAAGGGCTTTCTTT
clone_size: NA
j_call: TRBJ1-1
d_call: NA
v_call: TRBV21-1
cdr3_length: 14

cdr3_aa: CASSPLGPETQYF
cdr3_nt: TGTGCCAGCAGCCCTCTGGGGCCAGAGACCCAGTACTTC
clone_size: NA
j_call: TRBJ2-5
d_call: NA
v_call: TRBV14
cdr3_length: 13

cdr3_aa: CASSQEGGRYNQPQHF
cdr3_nt: TGTGCCAGCAGCCAAGAGGGGGGAAGGTACAATCAGCCCCAGCATTTT
clone_size: NA
j_call: TRBJ1-5
d_call: NA
v_call: TRBV4-2
cdr3_length: 16

cdr3_aa: CASRIQGASDTQYF
cdr3_nt: TGTGCCAGTAGAATACAGGGGGCCTCAGATACGCAGTATTTT
clone_size: NA
j_call: TRBJ2-3
d_call: TRBD1
v_call: TRBV19
cdr3_length: 14

cdr3_aa: CASSLGQVGAFF
cdr3_nt: TGTGCCAGCAGCTTAGGGCAGGTTGGGGCTTTCTTT
clone_size: NA
j_call: TRBJ1-1
d_call: NA
v_call: TRBV7-9
cdr3_length: 12

cdr3_aa: CSAEEVETQYF
cdr3_nt: TGCAGTGCCGAGGAGGTAGAGACCCAGTACTTC
clone_size: NA
j_call: TRBJ2-5
d_call: NA
v_call: TRBV20-1
cdr3_length: 11

cdr3_aa: CASSQDHLAATTDTQYF
cdr3_nt: TGCGCCAGCAGCCAAGATCATTTAGCGGCTACCACAGATACGCAGTATTTT
clone_size: NA
j_call: TRBJ2-3
d_call: NA
v_call: TRBV4-3
cdr3_length: 17

cdr3_aa: CASSLGGLEAFF
cdr3_nt: TGTGCCAGCAGCTTGGGAGGGTTGGAAGCTTTCTTT
clone_size: NA
j_call: TRBJ1-1
d_call: NA
v_call: TRBV5-6
cdr3_length: 12

cdr3_aa: CASSSGSYNEQFF
cdr3_nt: TGTGCCAGCAGCTCGGGGTCCTACAATGAGCAGTTCTTC
clone_size: NA
j_call: TRBJ2-1
d_call: NA
v_call: TRBV27
cdr3_length: 13

cdr3_aa: CAISDGGTGDGYGYTF
cdr3_nt: TGTGCCATCAGTGATGGAGGGACAGGGGATGGCTATGGCTACACCTTC
clone_size: NA
j_call: TRBJ1-2
d_call: TRBD1
v_call: TRBV10-3
cdr3_length: 16

cdr3_aa: CASSQDPQTDYGYTF
cdr3_nt: TGTGCCAGCAGCCAAGATCCCCAGACAGACTATGGCTACACCTTC
clone_size: NA
j_call: TRBJ1-2
d_call: NA
v_call: TRBV4-2
cdr3_length: 15

cdr3_aa: CAGTGGGGANVLTF
cdr3_nt: TGTGCCGGGACGGGGGGTGGGGGGGCCAACGTCCTGACTTTC
clone_size: NA
j_call: TRBJ2-6
d_call: TRBD2
v_call: TRBV30
cdr3_length: 14

cdr3_aa: CASSQVLEEDNEQFF
cdr3_nt: TGCGCCAGCAGCCAAGTTCTGGAGGAGGACAATGAGCAGTTCTTC
clone_size: NA
j_call: TRBJ2-1
d_call: NA
v_call: TRBV4-3
cdr3_length: 15

cdr3_aa: CASSPGAGGTEAFF
cdr3_nt: TGTGCCAGCTCACCGGGCGCAGGCGGGACTGAAGCTTTCTTT
clone_size: NA
j_call: TRBJ1-1
d_call: NA
v_call: TRBV18
cdr3_length: 14

cdr3_aa: CASSLADRPWTGIRETQYF
cdr3_nt: TGTGCCAGCAGCTTAGCGGATAGGCCCTGGACAGGTATCCGGGAGACCCAGTACTTC
clone_size: NA
j_call: TRBJ2-5
d_call: TRBD1
v_call: TRBV7-9
cdr3_length: 19

cdr3_aa: CASSSGTLNTGELFF
cdr3_nt: TGTGCCAGCAGCAGCGGGACTCTAAACACCGGGGAGCTGTTTTTT
clone_size: NA
j_call: TRBJ2-2
d_call: NA
v_call: TRBV21-1
cdr3_length: 15

cdr3_aa: CASSQITGSYEQYF
cdr3_nt: TGTGCCAGCAGCCAAATTACAGGGAGCTACGAGCAGTACTTC
clone_size: NA
j_call: TRBJ2-7
d_call: NA
v_call: TRBV7-9
cdr3_length: 14

cdr3_aa: CASSSQSYEQYF
cdr3_nt: TGCGCCAGCAGCTCACAGTCCTACGAGCAGTACTTC
clone_size: NA
j_call: TRBJ2-7
d_call: NA
v_call: TRBV5-1
cdr3_length: 12

cdr3_aa: CAISAGTSGAAYEQYF
cdr3_nt: TGTGCCATCAGTGCTGGGACTAGCGGGGCTGCTTACGAGCAGTACTTC
clone_size: NA
j_call: TRBJ2-7
d_call: TRBD2
v_call: TRBV10-3
cdr3_length: 16

cdr3_aa: CASSEIRGSNQPQHF
cdr3_nt: TGTGCCAGCAGTGAGATCCGGGGTAGCAATCAGCCCCAGCATTTT
clone_size: NA
j_call: TRBJ1-5
d_call: NA
v_call: TRBV2
cdr3_length: 15

cdr3_aa: CASSLGEPSEQYF
cdr3_nt: TGTGCCAGCAGTCTCGGGGAACCGTCCGAGCAGTACTTC
clone_size: NA
j_call: TRBJ2-7
d_call: NA
v_call: TRBV28
cdr3_length: 13

cdr3_aa: CASSPFQETQYF
cdr3_nt: TGTGCCAGCAGTCCGTTCCAAGAGACCCAGTACTTC
clone_size: NA
j_call: TRBJ2-5
d_call: NA
v_call: TRBV28
cdr3_length: 12

cdr3_aa: CASSPTGAPKETQYF
cdr3_nt: TGTGCCAGCAGCCCAACAGGGGCCCCGAAGGAGACCCAGTACTTC
clone_size: NA
j_call: TRBJ2-5
d_call: TRBD1
v_call: TRBV5-6
cdr3_length: 15

cdr3_aa: CASSPLQGANTGELFF
cdr3_nt: TGTGCCAGCTCACCTCTACAGGGGGCGAACACCGGGGAGCTGTTTTTT
clone_size: NA
j_call: TRBJ2-2
d_call: TRBD1
v_call: TRBV18
cdr3_length: 16

cdr3_aa: CASSLVPGGGYNEQFF
cdr3_nt: TGCGCCAGCAGCTTGGTGCCGGGGGGGGGTTACAATGAGCAGTTCTTC
clone_size: NA
j_call: TRBJ2-1
d_call: TRBD2
v_call: TRBV5-1
cdr3_length: 16

cdr3_aa: CASSQWGGDRYF
cdr3_nt: TGTGCCAGCAGCCAGTGGGGGGGCGATCGGTATTTT
clone_size: few
j_call: TRBJ2-3
d_call: NA
v_call: TRBV27
cdr3_length: 12

cdr3_aa: CASSFDTDYTF
cdr3_nt: TGTGCCAGCAGCTTTGATACAGATTACACCTTC
clone_size: once
j_call: TRBJ1-2
d_call: NA
v_call: TRBV7-9
cdr3_length: 11

cdr3_aa: CASSPGNEQFF
cdr3_nt: TGTGCCAGCAGCCCCGGCAATGAGCAGTTCTTC
clone_size: NA
j_call: TRBJ2-1
d_call: NA
v_call: TRBV7-9
cdr3_length: 11

cdr3_aa: CASSQGGQGSEKLFF
cdr3_nt: TGCGCCAGCAGCCAAGGGGGACAGGGTAGCGAAAAACTGTTTTTT
clone_size: NA
j_call: TRBJ1-4
d_call: TRBD1
v_call: TRBV4-3
cdr3_length: 15

cdr3_aa: CASSVNTGRTPYGYTF
cdr3_nt: TGTGCCAGCAGCGTAAATACTGGAAGGACTCCCTATGGCTACACCTTC
clone_size: NA
j_call: TRBJ1-2
d_call: NA
v_call: TRBV9
cdr3_length: 16

cdr3_aa: CASKSRDTTSYEQYF
cdr3_nt: TGTGCCAGTAAGAGCCGGGACACTACCTCCTACGAGCAGTACTTC
clone_size: NA
j_call: TRBJ2-7
d_call: NA
v_call: TRBV2
cdr3_length: 15

cdr3_aa: CASSRTPDNSPLHF
cdr3_nt: TGTGCCAGCTCTCGGACACCTGATAATTCACCCCTCCACTTT
clone_size: few
j_call: TRBJ1-6
d_call: NA
v_call: TRBV7-3
cdr3_length: 14

cdr3_aa: CASGFTGGTDTQYF
cdr3_nt: TGTGCTAGTGGTTTTACGGGGGGCACAGATACGCAGTATTTT
clone_size: NA
j_call: TRBJ2-3
d_call: NA
v_call: TRBV12-5
cdr3_length: 14

cdr3_aa: CASIWTGGTNEQFF
cdr3_nt: TGTGCCAGCATATGGACAGGGGGTACCAATGAGCAGTTCTTC
clone_size: NA
j_call: TRBJ2-1
d_call: TRBD1
v_call: TRBV6-5
cdr3_length: 14

cdr3_aa: CASRLAGGYEQYF
cdr3_nt: TGTGCCAGCAGACTAGCGGGGGGCTACGAGCAGTACTTC
clone_size: NA
j_call: TRBJ2-7
d_call: TRBD2
v_call: TRBV7-2
cdr3_length: 13

cdr3_aa: CASSPRRQGAITEAFF
cdr3_nt: TGTGCCAGCTCACCTAGAAGGCAGGGGGCGATCACTGAAGCTTTCTTT
clone_size: once
j_call: TRBJ1-1
d_call: TRBD1
v_call: TRBV18
cdr3_length: 16

cdr3_aa: CASSEVRGADGYTF
cdr3_nt: TGCGCCAGCAGTGAGGTGCGGGGGGCGGATGGCTACACCTTC
clone_size: NA
j_call: TRBJ1-2
d_call: NA
v_call: TRBV10-1
cdr3_length: 14

cdr3_aa: CASNTKEGGRSPLHF
cdr3_nt: TGTGCCAGCAACACGAAAGAGGGGGGGCGGTCACCCCTCCACTTT
clone_size: NA
j_call: TRBJ1-6
d_call: NA
v_call: TRBV13
cdr3_length: 15

cdr3_aa: CASSPHPQGANTEAFF
cdr3_nt: TGTGCCAGCTCACCCCACCCACAGGGAGCGAACACTGAAGCTTTCTTT
clone_size: once
j_call: TRBJ1-1
d_call: NA
v_call: TRBV18
cdr3_length: 16

cdr3_aa: CASSFWRGGTGELFF
cdr3_nt: TGTGCCAGCAGCTTTTGGCGGGGGGGCACCGGGGAGCTGTTTTTT
clone_size: NA
j_call: TRBJ2-2
d_call: TRBD2
v_call: TRBV5-4
cdr3_length: 15

cdr3_aa: CASSYDGNSYEQYF
cdr3_nt: TGTGCCAGCAGTTACGACGGGAACTCCTACGAGCAGTACTTC
clone_size: NA
j_call: TRBJ2-7
d_call: NA
v_call: TRBV6-5
cdr3_length: 14

cdr3_aa: CASSPVQQGTGNTIYF
cdr3_nt: TGTGCCAGCTCACCTGTTCAACAGGGAACCGGAAACACCATATATTTT
clone_size: NA
j_call: TRBJ1-3
d_call: NA
v_call: TRBV18
cdr3_length: 16

cdr3_aa: CASSEAWRTGELFF
cdr3_nt: TGTGCCAGCAGTGAAGCGTGGAGGACCGGGGAGCTGTTTTTT
clone_size: NA
j_call: TRBJ2-2
d_call: NA
v_call: TRBV6-1
cdr3_length: 14